The 26 T cell receptor beta chains below were found in one sample sequenced in a study of memory CD4+ T cells and cytomegalovirus serostatus. The sort gate was single viable CD3+CD4+CD8-CD45RO+ cells for memory CD4+ T cells. The assay was immunoSEQ multiplex PCR, and TCRdb's table has in-frame clones only and misses some. Of just under 40,000 clones in the sample, around 79% were seen once. Sequenced input: memory CD4+ T cells from blood. The receptor source for this set is an adult in good health and CMV-seronegative.

This chain links TRBV6-5 with TRBJ1-1; TRBD1 agrees at 8 bases. The V segment lost 1 base and the J segment 3 bases; nucleotides outside the gene matches: 7. CDR1 and CDR2 (germline): MNHEY, SVGAGI. This CDR3 region has 16 residues. This CDR3 is CASSYWAGGADTEAFF. The CDR3 nucleotides read TGTGCCAGCAGTTACTGGGCAGGGGGCGCGGACACTGAAGCTTTCTTT.

This clone appeared a few times. The rearrangement links TRBV7-3 to TRBJ2-7; TRBD2 matches at 9 bases. Germline values: CDR1 SGHTA, CDR2 FQGTGA. CDR3 length equals 13 residues. V was pared by 5 bases and J by 4 bases, with 3 bases of the junction left unmatched. The CDR3 DNA reads TGTGCCAGCAGCACAGCGGGGGGTTACGAGCAGTACTTC. Protein sequence: CASSTAGGYEQYF.

This clone has a single count. CDR3 loop: CASSLGQSNSPLHF. CDR3 coding DNA: TGTGCCAGCAGTTTAGGACAGTCTAATTCACCCCTCCACTTT. V and J are TRBV6-5 and TRBJ1-6, with D maybe TRBD1 (6 bases). CDR3 size: 14 residues. The ends were cut back, 4 bases at V and 6 bases at J, with 10 bases in the middle. Germline CDR1 is MNHEY and CDR2 is SVGAGI.

The rearrangement joins TRBV7-2 to TRBJ2-1, with TRBD1 matching over 9 bases. The CDR3 is 15 residues long. Germline V gives CDR1 SGHTA, CDR2 FQGNSA. After removal of 5 bases from V and 7 bases from J, the junction contained 9 bases not matched to a gene. CDR3 DNA sequence: TGTGCCAGCAGCGTGGGACAGGGAAAGAAAAATGAGCAGTTCTTC. Translation gives CASSVGQGKKNEQFF. Full variable domain (rest looked up from reference TRBV7-2 and TRBJ2-1): GAGVSQSPSNKVTEKGKDVELRCDPISGHTALYWYRQSLGQGLEFLIYFQGNSAPDKSGLPSDRFSAERTGGSVSTLTIQRTQQEDSAVYLCASSVGQGKKNEQFFGPGTRLTVL.

The genes are TRBV19 and TRBJ2-7; possible D gene TRBD1, 6 bases. CDR3 size: 18 residues. The germline V and J ends were trimmed by 8 bases and 7 bases, with 33 bases remaining between them. CDR1 is LNHDA, CDR2 SQIVND, per germline (reference sequence). CDR3 sequence reads: CASSLQRSTQGTTGEQYF. DNA of the CDR3: TGTGCCAGTTCTCTTCAGAGGAGCACACAAGGTACTACAGGGGAGCAGTACTTC.

V is TRBV2 and J is TRBJ2-4; D remains unclear. Trimming left V 5 bases short and J 9 bases short, with 14 bases between. The CDR3 totals 13 residues. Germline values: CDR1 SNHLY, CDR2 FYNNEI. Here the CDR3 reads CASSNGENGIQYF. Written as DNA, the CDR3 is TGTGCCAGCAGTAACGGAGAGAATGGCATTCAGTACTTC.

This clone appeared once. The genes are TRBV19 and TRBJ2-5; the D is unclear. Trimming removed 6 bases from V and 5 bases from J, with 10 bases in between. Germline V lookup: CDR1 LNHDA, CDR2 SQIVND (reference sequence). The CDR3 has 12 residues. The CDR3 loop reads CASRGLEETQYF. The CDR3 DNA follows: TGTGCCAGTAGGGGATTGGAGGAGACCCAGTACTTC.

The genes are TRBV7-9 and TRBJ1-5; 8 bases align to TRBD1. With 5 bases clipped from V and 4 bases from J, the junction kept 7 bases outside the gene matches. In germline, CDR1 is SEHNR, CDR2 FQNEAQ (reference sequence). The CDR3 has 15 amino acids. CDR3 DNA sequence: TGTGCCAGCAGCCATACGGACAGGGAGAATCAGCCCCAGCATTTT. Amino acid sequence: CASSHTDRENQPQHF.

For the CDR3, the DNA is TGTGCCAGTAGTATATCGGGGGTCGCTTCCAATCAGCCCCAGCATTTT. It encodes CASSISGVASNQPQHF. V gene TRBV19 combines with J gene TRBJ1-5; TRBD1 might be the D (5 bases). Germline assignment: CDR1 LNHDA and CDR2 SQIVND (reference sequence). Trimming pared 2 bases from V and 3 bases from J, leaving 14 bases between. The CDR3 sequence is 16 residues long.

The CDR3 spells CASTLDSNQPQHF. In DNA, the CDR3 is TGTGCCAGCACGTTAGATAGCAATCAGCCCCAGCATTTT. The chain joins TRBV6-6 to TRBJ1-5; D ambiguous. The germline gives CDR1 MNHNY, CDR2 SVGAGI (reference sequence). The CDR3 is 13 residues long. V was shortened by 7 bases and J by 0 bases, with 7 bases between the two germline ends.

This clone was seen only once. The V call is TRBV5-1, the J call TRBJ2-3; D unresolved. The length of the CDR3 is 18 residues. CDR1 is SGHRS and CDR2 is YFSETQ in the germline V gene. Trimming cost V 1 base and J 5 bases, with 23 bases left between them. The CDR3 protein is CASSLRADTLRHKDTQYF. For the CDR3, the DNA is TGCGCCAGCAGCTTGCGAGCCGACACATTAAGGCATAAAGATACGCAGTATTTT.

The chain combines TRBV21-1 with TRBJ2-2; the tabulated D call, TRBD2, remains unverified against the DNA. TRBV21-1 has pseudogene status. The CDR3 runs 18 residues. The DNA for the CDR3 is TGTGCCAGCAGCAAAGAGTCGACTAGCGGGGGGAAAACCGGGGAGCTGTTTTTT. Translation gives CASSKESTSGGKTGELFF.

The gene calls are TRBV2 and TRBJ1-5, with 11 positions matching TRBD1. The germline V gene encodes CDR1 SNHLY and CDR2 FYNNEI. The J segment lost 6 bases and the V segment lost 7 bases, leaving 8 bases of the junction unmatched. This CDR3 contains 15 residues. The CDR3 sequence: CASKTGTGGGQPQHF. The CDR3 region has the DNA TGTGCCAGCAAGACCGGGACAGGGGGAGGTCAGCCCCAGCATTTT.

This chain joins TRBV5-1 and TRBJ2-5; the match to TRBD1 covers 9 bases. The CDR3 is made up of 15 amino acids. The trim removed 4 bases at V and 1 base at J, leaving 5 bases unmatched. Germline CDR1 and CDR2: SGHRS and YFSETQ. The CDR3 region is CASSAGQGFQETQYF. CDR3 DNA sequence: TGCGCCAGCAGCGCGGGACAGGGATTCCAAGAGACCCAGTACTTC.

The V call is TRBV10-3, the J call TRBJ1-3; perhaps TRBD1 as D (5 bases). Germline V gene lookup returns CDR1 ENHRY and CDR2 SYGVKD. This CDR3 has 17 residues. Trimming cost V 0 bases and J 0 bases, with 12 bases left between them. The CDR3 sequence: CAISESRGAFSGNTIYF. Here the CDR3 DNA reads TGTGCCATCAGTGAGTCTCGAGGGGCCTTCTCTGGAAACACCATATATTTT.

The CDR3 sequence: CASSSSAGGWGEKLFF. CDR3 DNA sequence: TGTGCCAGCAGTTCCTCCGCCGGGGGCTGGGGTGAAAAACTGTTTTTT. The chain has TRBV6-5 and TRBJ1-4, with D possibly matching TRBD1 (6 bases). The CDR3 loop spans 16 amino acids. V lost 4 bases, J lost 7 bases, and 19 bases lay in between. The germline gives CDR1 MNHEY, CDR2 SVGAGI.

This chain uses TRBV5-6 with TRBJ2-5; 9 nucleotides agree with TRBD2. The J segment lost 9 bases and the V segment lost 4 bases, leaving 13 bases of the junction unmatched. CDR3 length equals 15 residues. Germline CDR1 is SGHDT and CDR2 is YYEEEE. Here the CDR3 DNA reads TGTGCCAGCAGCGCCGATAGCGGGGGCATGGCGGCCCAGTACTTC. Translation: CASSADSGGMAAQYF.

This clone was seen only once. The chain is built from TRBV7-3 and TRBJ1-3; D may be TRBD1 (5 bases). V was trimmed by 5 bases and J by 1 base, leaving 9 bases between them. The length of the CDR3 is 14 residues. The germline CDR1 and CDR2 sequences are SGHTA and FQGTGA. The CDR3 nucleotides read TGTGCCAGCAGCCAGGGCCAGTCTGGAAACACCATATATTTT. Protein product: CASSQGQSGNTIYF.

The rearrangement uses TRBV6-5 and TRBJ2-6, with unresolved D. From germline, CDR1 is MNHEY and CDR2 SVGAGI. The CDR3 sequence is 15 residues long. V was pared by 0 bases and J by 5 bases, with 8 bases between. The CDR3 spells CASSYSERRANVLTF. The CDR3 DNA follows: TGTGCCAGCAGTTACTCGGAAAGGCGGGCCAACGTCCTGACTTTC.

The rearrangement links TRBV19 to TRBJ2-7; a possible D gene is TRBD1 (5 bases). CDR1 and CDR2 from the germline V gene are LNHDA and SQIVND (reference sequence). The CDR3 is 11 amino acids. Trimming cost V 5 bases and J 4 bases, with 6 bases left between them. The DNA for the CDR3 is TGTGCCAGTAGTGACAGATACGAGCAGTACTTC. It is translated as CASSDRYEQYF.

This chain links TRBV6-1 with TRBJ1-3; maybe TRBD1 (5 bases). The V end was cut by 5 bases, the J end by 0 bases, with 8 bases between. Germline loops: CDR1 MNHNS, CDR2 SASEGT. This CDR3 has 14 amino acids. CDR3 nucleotide sequence: TGTGCCAGCAGTCAGGGTCACTCTGGAAACACCATATATTTT. This translates into CASSQGHSGNTIYF.

The rearrangement uses TRBV14 and TRBJ2-3; D is unclear. V shed 2 bases and J shed 5 bases, with 2 bases lying between them. This CDR3 is 11 amino acids long. The germline V gene has CDR1 SGHDN and CDR2 FVKESK. The CDR3 here is CASSQIDTQYF. As DNA, the CDR3 is TGTGCCAGCAGCCAAATAGATACGCAGTATTTT.

The CDR3 protein is CASSLSPATNEKLFF. Here the CDR3 DNA reads TGCGCCAGCAGCTTGAGTCCCGCAACTAATGAAAAACTGTTTTTT. J is TRBJ1-4 and V is TRBV5-1; D is unresolved. The germline V and J ends were trimmed by 1 base and 0 bases, with 7 bases remaining between them. The CDR3 runs 15 residues. CDR1 and CDR2 from the germline V gene are SGHRS and YFSETQ.

J is TRBJ2-3 and V is TRBV5-6, with 13 nucleotides matching TRBD2. Germline CDR1 SGHDT, CDR2 YYEEEE. The CDR3 extends over 17 amino acids. V gave up 4 bases and J gave up 1 base; unmatched junction bases: 6. CDR3 region: CASSLATSGGGTDTQYF. The CDR3 DNA reads as TGTGCCAGCAGCCTGGCCACTAGCGGGGGGGGCACAGATACGCAGTATTTT.

This clone was counted between two and nine times. This sequence joins TRBV30 and TRBJ2-1, with 7 bases that match TRBD2. The CDR3 is made up of 14 amino acids. V gave up 0 bases and J gave up 10 bases; unmatched junction bases: 9. Germline CDR1 reads GTSNPN; CDR2 reads SVGIG (reference sequence). DNA for the CDR3: TGTGCCTGGAGTGTAGGCGGGGGAGGACGAGAGCAGTTCTTC. Translated, it gives CAWSVGGGGREQFF.

The V call is TRBV5-1, the J call TRBJ2-7; 10 bases map to TRBD2. The ends lost 0 bases at V and 3 bases at J; junction bases unmatched: 3. The germline gives CDR1 SGHRS, CDR2 YFSETQ. The CDR3 is 15 amino acids. This chain's CDR3 is CASSLVAGGNYEQYF. In nucleotides, the CDR3 is TGCGCCAGCAGCTTGGTAGCGGGGGGAAACTACGAGCAGTACTTC.